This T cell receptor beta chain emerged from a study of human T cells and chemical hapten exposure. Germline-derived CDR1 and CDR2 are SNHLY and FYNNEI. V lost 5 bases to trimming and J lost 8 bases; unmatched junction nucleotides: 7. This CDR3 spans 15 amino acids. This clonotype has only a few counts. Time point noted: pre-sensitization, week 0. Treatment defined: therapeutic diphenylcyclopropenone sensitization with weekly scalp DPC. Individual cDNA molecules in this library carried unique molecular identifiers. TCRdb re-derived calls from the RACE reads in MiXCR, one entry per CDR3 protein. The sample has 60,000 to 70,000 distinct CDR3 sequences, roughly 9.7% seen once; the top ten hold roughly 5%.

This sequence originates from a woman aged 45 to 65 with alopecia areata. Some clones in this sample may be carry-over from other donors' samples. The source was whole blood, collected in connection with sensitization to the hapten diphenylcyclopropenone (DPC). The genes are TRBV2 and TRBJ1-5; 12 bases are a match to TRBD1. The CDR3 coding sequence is TGTGCCAGCAGTAGGGACAGGGGGCTAGGGGAGCCCCAGCATTTT. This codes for CASSRDRGLGEPQHF.